The rows below give T cell receptor beta chains drawn from one sample of a study of healthy donors' naive CD4 and CD8 T cells. Each CDR3 protein is one row after TCRdb ran MiXCR on the reads. The sample contains some 190,000 distinct CDR3 sequences, 65% to 75% of which appear only once. Sample: naive CD4+ and CD8+ T cells sorted from blood, pooled from several donors. Receptors originate from a pool of human donors in good health; the sample pools cells from several healthy donors. Both conserved end residues are part of each CDR3. Each record gives: V gene, clone size, D gene, J gene, CDR3 protein, CDR3 DNA. D genes are given only for firm matches. The size of a clone is reported for some rows only, either as once, few or many, or as a class for expanded clones.

V: TRBV5-1; size: few; D: .; J: TRBJ2-6; CDR3: CASSLIAQGFSNGANVLTF; DNA: TGCGCCAGCAGCTTGATTGCGCAGGGATTCTCTAATGGGGCCAACGTCCTGACTTTC
V: TRBV11-2; size: .; D: .; J: TRBJ1-1; CDR3: CASTFLYGLGGTEAFF; DNA: TGTGCCAGCACCTTTCTGTACGGCCTGGGGGGTACTGAAGCTTTCTTT
V: TRBV10-3; size: .; D: .; J: TRBJ2-7; CDR3: CAIGGASTYEQYF; DNA: TGTGCCATCGGTGGGGCTAGCACCTACGAGCAGTACTTC
V: TRBV6-1; size: .; D: TRBD2; J: TRBJ2-1; CDR3: CASRRLAGGRNEQFF; DNA: TGTGCCAGCAGGCGACTAGCGGGAGGAAGGAATGAGCAGTTCTTC
V: TRBV13; size: .; D: .; J: TRBJ2-3; CDR3: CASSLGPENTDTQYF; DNA: TGTGCCAGCAGCTTAGGTCCGGAGAACACAGATACGCAGTATTTT
V: TRBV6-5; size: once; D: .; J: TRBJ2-1; CDR3: CASSPIDQYNEQFF; DNA: TGTGCCAGCAGTCCCATCGACCAGTACAATGAGCAGTTCTTC
V: TRBV5-1; size: .; D: TRBD1; J: TRBJ2-1; CDR3: CASSDDRGYEQFF; DNA: TGCGCCAGCAGCGATGACAGGGGCTATGAGCAGTTCTTC
V: TRBV7-9; size: .; D: .; J: TRBJ2-4; CDR3: CASSFTGGDEAKNIQYF; DNA: TGTGCCAGCAGCTTCACCGGGGGCGATGAAGCCAAAAACATTCAGTACTTC
V: TRBV29-1; size: .; D: .; J: TRBJ2-3; CDR3: CSVGFDTQYF; DNA: TGCAGCGTTGGCTTTGATACGCAGTATTTT
V: TRBV6-6; size: .; D: .; J: TRBJ2-1; CDR3: CASRRASEQFF; DNA: TGTGCCAGCCGCAGGGCATCTGAGCAGTTCTTC
V: TRBV6-5; size: .; D: .; J: TRBJ1-1; CDR3: CASSYPPEAFF; DNA: TGTGCCAGCAGTTACCCTCCTGAAGCTTTCTTT
V: TRBV19; size: .; D: .; J: TRBJ1-1; CDR3: CASSKQWGNTEAFF; DNA: TGTGCCAGTAGTAAACAATGGGGCAACACTGAAGCTTTCTTT
V: TRBV29-1; size: .; D: TRBD2; J: TRBJ2-1; CDR3: CSVEAVGAGGLDNEQFF; DNA: TGCAGCGTTGAAGCGGTGGGCGCGGGAGGGCTGGACAATGAGCAGTTCTTC
V: TRBV6-5; size: .; D: .; J: TRBJ1-1; CDR3: CASSEGRIMNTEAFF; DNA: TGTGCCAGCAGTGAAGGCAGGATCATGAACACTGAAGCTTTCTTT